Shown below are 7 T cell receptor beta chains from a single sample sequenced in a study of CD8+CD57+ T cells in acquired aplastic anemia. TCR beta VDJ combinations and CDR3 sequences were profiled from genomic DNA. TCRdb analysed the reads with MiXCR anew, one entry per CDR3 protein. The sample has 200,000 or so distinct CDR3 sequences; about 64% are singletons. The sample was sorted CD4+, CD8+, or CD8+CD57+ T cells (not recorded which) from PBMCs. These receptors all come from a human donor with severe aplastic anemia or a healthy control (not recorded which).

This clonotype came up a few times. The chain couples TRBV15 to TRBJ2-7; 8 nucleotides match TRBD1. The CDR3 is made up of 16 amino acids. V was clipped by 0 bases and J by 4 bases; unmatched bases: 8. Germline-derived CDR1 and CDR2 are LNHNV and YYDKDF (reference sequence). This chain's CDR3 is CATSRDRAGGKYEQYF. In DNA, the CDR3 is TGTGCCACCAGCAGAGATCGGGCAGGGGGCAAGTACGAGCAGTACTTC.

The J gene is TRBJ1-2, the V gene TRBV5-1; a weak D match, TRBD1 (6 bases). V was cut by 0 bases and J by 8 bases, with 23 bases left in between. The CDR3 consists of 17 residues. Germline assignment: CDR1 SGHRS and CDR2 YFSETQ. CDR3 region: CASSLGQGSFRGRGYTF. Here the CDR3 DNA reads TGCGCCAGCAGCTTGGGTCAGGGATCCTTTAGGGGGAGAGGCTACACCTTC.

The gene calls are TRBV7-2 and TRBJ2-7, with 11 bases aligning to TRBD1. CDR1 SGHTA and CDR2 FQGNSA come from the germline V gene. This CDR3 contains 14 residues. Losses at the gene ends were 4 bases for V and 4 bases for J; bases not matched to a gene: 3. The CDR3 bases are TGTGCCAGCAGCTACCGGGACAGGGGGTACGAGCAGTACTTC. Protein sequence: CASSYRDRGYEQYF.

The chain uses TRBV7-6 and TRBJ2-5, with D hard to call. Trimming removed 3 bases from V and 2 bases from J, with 7 bases in between. The V gene's germline CDR1 is SGHVS and CDR2 FNYEAQ. This CDR3 region has 13 residues. CDR3 in DNA: TGTGCCAGCAGCTTCGCGAGGCAAGAGACCCAGTACTTC. It specifies CASSFARQETQYF.

The chain couples TRBV5-1 to TRBJ2-7, with 10 bases that match TRBD2. The CDR3 has 14 amino acids. J was trimmed by 6 bases and V by 4 bases; bases with no gene match: 7. CDR1 and CDR2 from the germline V gene are SGHRS and YFSETQ. This CDR3 reads CASSQRGGPGEQYF. The CDR3 coding sequence is TGCGCCAGCAGCCAGCGGGGGGGACCGGGCGAGCAGTACTTC.

This chain uses TRBV19 with TRBJ2-7; D might be TRBD2 (6 bases). The CDR3 runs to 16 residues. The ends were cut back, 3 bases at V and 3 bases at J, with 18 bases in the middle. Germline V lookup: CDR1 LNHDA, CDR2 SQIVND (reference sequence). CDR3 nucleotides: TGTGCCAGTAGTATGGAAACCGGGACGGGGGACTACGAGCAGTACTTC. It is translated as CASSMETGTGDYEQYF.

This clonotype appeared a few times. The chain recombines TRBV7-2 with TRBJ1-4; D call uncertain. This CDR3 has 15 amino acids. Germline CDR1 SGHTA, CDR2 FQGNSA. V was trimmed by 5 bases and J by 0 bases, leaving 10 bases between them. The CDR3 coding sequence is TGTGCCAGCAGCCTTTACACCACAACTAATGAAAAACTGTTTTTT. Its protein product is CASSLYTTTNEKLFF.